Each of the 27 T cell receptor beta chains below was sequenced from the same sample in a study of cytomegalovirus exposure and HLA in healthy donors. A multiplex PCR was run with 60 Vbeta primers and 13 Jbeta primers. Some clones are missing from TCRdb's copy, which holds only in-frame ones; the method was immunoSEQ multiplex PCR. The data contain roughly 88,000 clones, 76% of them singletons. The sequencing sample was made of PBMCs. The receptor source for this set is a man aged 25-40 years in good health and CMV-seropositive.

The genes are TRBV5-1 and TRBJ2-7; 8 positions match TRBD1. Germline V gives CDR1 SGHRS, CDR2 YFSETQ. Germline trimming cut 4 bases from V and 2 bases from J; bases unmatched to any gene: 8. The CDR3 length is 15 residues. The CDR3 sequence: CASSATGGRAYEQYF. DNA for the CDR3: TGCGCCAGCAGCGCTACAGGGGGGAGAGCCTACGAGCAGTACTTC.

There are a few counts of this clone. This sequence joins TRBV5-1 and TRBJ1-2; 7 bases match TRBD1. In germline, CDR1 is SGHRS, CDR2 YFSETQ. V shed 5 bases and J 2 bases; nucleotides not matched to a gene: 6. CDR3 size: 14 residues. CDR3 bases: TGCGCCAGCAGATATGAACAGGGGAACTATGGCTACACCTTC. This encodes CASRYEQGNYGYTF.

This chain uses TRBV29-1 with TRBJ1-1; weak D call: TRBD1 (6 bases). V was trimmed by 6 bases and J by 7 bases, leaving 15 bases between them. Germline CDR1 SQVTM, CDR2 ANQGSEA. The CDR3 length is 12 residues. The CDR3 is CSVISDRNEAFF. CDR3 nucleotide sequence: TGCAGCGTCATAAGTGACAGGAATGAAGCTTTCTTT.

CDR3 loop: CASSLQGWGTDTQYF. CDR3 nucleotides: TGTGCCAGCAGCTTACAGGGTTGGGGCACAGATACGCAGTATTTT. V gene TRBV5-6 combines with J gene TRBJ2-3, with TRBD1 as a possible D gene (6 bases). Germline V CDR1 and CDR2: SGHDT, YYEEEE. V shed 2 bases and J shed 1 base, with 11 bases lying between them. The CDR3 consists of 15 residues.

V and J are TRBV2 and TRBJ1-5; D is ambiguous. Between the trimmed V and J ends, which lost 4 bases and 2 bases, there was a span of 15 bases. This CDR3 comprises 16 residues. The germline V gene has CDR1 SNHLY and CDR2 FYNNEI. The CDR3 DNA sequence: TGTGCCAGCAGTGGGAGGGCGGGCAATGGCAATCAGCCCCAGCATTTT. Protein product: CASSGRAGNGNQPQHF. Supplemented by reference TRBV2 and TRBJ1-5, the full variable domain reads EPEVTQTPSHQVTQMGQEVILRCVPISNHLYFYWYRQILGQKVEFLVSFYNNEISEKSEIFDDQFSVERPDGSNFTLKIRSTKLEDSAMYFCASSGRAGNGNQPQHFGDGTRLSIL.

The CDR3 sequence: CASSLGRTNEKLFF. The CDR3 nucleotides are TGCGCCAGCAGCTTGGGGAGGACTAATGAAAAACTGTTTTTT. This chain uses TRBV5-1 with TRBJ1-4; the D is unclear. CDR1 is SGHRS, CDR2 YFSETQ, per germline. V lost 0 bases and J lost 2, with 5 bases in between. This CDR3 has 14 residues. The whole variable domain, filled in from reference TRBV5-1 and TRBJ1-4, reads KAGVTQTPRYLIKTRGQQVTLSCSPISGHRSVSWYQQTPGQGLQFLFEYFSETQRNKGNFPGRFSGRQFSNSRSEMNVSTLELGDSALYLCASSLGRTNEKLFFGSGTQLSVL.

The sample holds a few counts of this clone. This sequence joins TRBV7-8 and TRBJ2-7, with D unresolved. V was shortened by 1 base and J by 2 bases, with 12 bases between the two germline ends. The CDR3 has 15 amino acids. The germline CDR1 and CDR2 sequences are SGHVS and FQNEAQ. The DNA for the CDR3 is TGTGCCAGCAGCTTAGAGTCCTCGCGGACCTACGAGCAGTACTTC. Translation gives CASSLESSRTYEQYF.

The V call is TRBV6-6, the J call TRBJ1-2, with D uncertain. The length of the CDR3 is 13 residues. Per the germline V gene, CDR1 is MNHNY and CDR2 is SVGAGI (reference sequence). Trimming removed 2 bases from V and 8 bases from J, with 12 bases in between. The CDR3 is CASSYGREGGYTF. In nucleotides, the CDR3 is TGTGCCAGCAGTTACGGGCGAGAAGGCGGCTACACCTTC.

The V call is TRBV28, the J call TRBJ2-1; the match to TRBD2 covers 7 bases. This CDR3 is 15 amino acids long. CDR1 and CDR2 from the germline V gene are MDHEN and SYDVKM. V shed 4 bases, J shed 8 bases, and the junction held 11 bases outside the gene matches. The CDR3 DNA sequence: TGTGCCAGCAGTTCTAGCGGCGCGGGCAGGGATGAGCAGTTCTTC. Its protein is CASSSSGAGRDEQFF. The full variable domain, with the rest looked up from reference TRBV28 and TRBJ2-1, is DVKVTQSSRYLVKRTGEKVFLECVQDMDHENMFWYRQDPGLGLRLIYFSYDVKMKEKGDIPEGYSVSREKKERFSLILESASTNQTSMYLCASSSSGAGRDEQFFGPGTRLTVL.

The J gene is TRBJ1-5, the V gene TRBV28, with a tentative D call TRBD1 (5 bases). Germline lookup yields CDR1 MDHEN and CDR2 SYDVKM. This CDR3 is 11 amino acids long. Deletions cut 6 bases from V and 16 bases from J, with 16 bases between. CDR3 in amino acids: CASSPSNRKHF. CDR3 DNA: TGTGCCAGCAGCCCTTCGAACAGGAAACATTTT.

The V gene is TRBV15, the J gene TRBJ2-7; TRBD2 agrees at 7 bases. Germline V gene data show CDR1 as LNHNV and CDR2 as YYDKDF (reference sequence). V shed 8 bases and J 2 bases; nucleotides not matched to a gene: 6. This CDR3 has 13 residues. CDR3 sequence reads: CATGVGLAYEQYF. The DNA of the CDR3 is TGTGCCACCGGGGTTGGACTAGCCTACGAGCAGTACTTC.

The chain joins TRBV4-1 to TRBJ1-5; possible D gene TRBD1, 6 bases. Trimming took off 4 bases at V and 2 bases at J, with 9 bases between the two ends. The CDR3 is 14 residues long. CDR1 and CDR2 from the germline V gene are MGHRA and YSYEKL. CDR3 sequence: CASSPWTGNQPQHF. Here the CDR3 DNA reads TGCGCCAGCAGCCCCTGGACAGGCAATCAGCCCCAGCATTTT.

The rearrangement joins TRBV27 to TRBJ1-1, with D unresolved. In germline, CDR1 is MNHEY, CDR2 SMNVEV (reference sequence). The V and J ends lost 2 bases and 0 bases respectively, with 4 bases between them. CDR3 size: 13 residues. The CDR3 spells CASSLLMNTEAFF. CDR3 nucleotide sequence: TGTGCCAGCAGTTTACTAATGAACACTGAAGCTTTCTTT.

V gene TRBV7-2 combines with J gene TRBJ1-2; TRBD1 aligns across 7 bases. This CDR3 has 15 amino acids. V shed 2 bases, J shed 0 bases, and the junction held 3 bases outside the gene matches. The germline CDR1 and CDR2 sequences are SGHTA and FQGNSA. CDR3: CASSLNRGANYGYTF. DNA of the CDR3: TGTGCCAGCAGCTTAAACAGGGGAGCTAACTATGGCTACACCTTC. Full variable domain (missing parts from reference TRBV7-2 and TRBJ1-2): GAGVSQSPSNKVTEKGKDVELRCDPISGHTALYWYRQSLGQGLEFLIYFQGNSAPDKSGLPSDRFSAERTGGSVSTLTIQRTQQEDSAVYLCASSLNRGANYGYTFGSGTRLTVV.

The gene calls are TRBV13 and TRBJ2-2; D is perhaps TRBD1 (5 bases). This CDR3 region has 16 residues. Germline V CDR1 and CDR2: PRHDT, FYEKMQ (reference sequence). Trimming pared 0 bases from V and 3 bases from J, leaving 11 bases between. CDR3 amino acids: CASSLGGRQHTGELFF. In DNA, the CDR3 is TGTGCCAGCAGCTTAGGGGGGCGGCAGCACACCGGGGAGCTGTTTTTT.

The chain employs TRBV5-4 and TRBJ2-7, with a possible D match to TRBD1 (6 bases). The CDR3 is 13 amino acids. Trimming removed 3 bases from V and 4 bases from J, with 11 bases in between. CDR1 SGHNT and CDR2 YYREEE come from the germline V gene (reference sequence). The CDR3 coding sequence is TGTGCCAGCAGCTGGGACCAGGGGTACGAGCAGTACGTC. Protein product: CASSWDQGYEQYV.

The rearrangement links TRBV15 to TRBJ2-5; TRBD2 matches 8 bases. The germline gives CDR1 LNHNV, CDR2 YYDKDF (reference sequence). Germline trimming cut 1 base from V and 3 bases from J; bases unmatched to any gene: 4. The CDR3 loop spans 15 amino acids. The CDR3 region is CATSRAGGGKETQYF. The CDR3 DNA reads as TGTGCCACCAGCAGAGCGGGAGGGGGTAAAGAGACCCAGTACTTC.

The chain carries TRBV5-6 and TRBJ1-2; 7 nucleotides match TRBD1. The CDR3 loop spans 13 amino acids. CDR1 and CDR2 from the germline V gene are SGHDT and YYEEEE. The V gene end was trimmed by 4 bases and the J gene end by 8 bases; junction bases not matched to a gene: 8. Here the CDR3 DNA reads TGTGCCAGCAGCCCGGGACAGAGTATGGGCTACACCTTC. Encoded protein: CASSPGQSMGYTF. Full variable domain (rest looked up from reference TRBV5-6 and TRBJ1-2): DAGVTQSPTHLIKTRGQQVTLRCSPKSGHDTVSWYQQALGQGPQFIFQYYEEEERQRGNFPDRFSGHQFPNYSSELNVNALLLGDSALYLCASSPGQSMGYTFGSGTRLTVV.

J is TRBJ1-1 and V is TRBV7-2; the match to TRBD1 covers 10 bases. Germline V lookup: CDR1 SGHTA, CDR2 FQGNSA. The CDR3 totals 13 residues. Germline trimming cut 5 bases from V and 6 bases from J; bases unmatched to any gene: 3. The CDR3 nucleotides read TGTGCCAGCAGCACGGACAGGGGGGCTGAAGCTTTCTTT. Protein sequence: CASSTDRGAEAFF.

The chain uses TRBV6-5 and TRBJ1-2; 8 bases match TRBD1. The CDR3 sequence is 13 residues long. After removal of 7 bases from V and 4 bases from J, the junction contained 5 bases not matched to a gene. Per germline, CDR1 MNHEY and CDR2 SVGAGI. CDR3 bases: TGTGCCAGCAACCGGGGGACAGGCTATGGCTACACCTTC. Translating it yields CASNRGTGYGYTF.

Here the CDR3 DNA reads TGTGCCAGCAGTTTTAGCGGGAGGAGCCCCTACGAGCAGTACTTC. Its protein is CASSFSGRSPYEQYF. The rearrangement joins TRBV27 to TRBJ2-7; 10 bases agree with TRBD2. With 3 bases clipped from V and 2 bases from J, the junction kept 4 bases outside the gene matches. There are 15 residues in the CDR3. The germline V gene has CDR1 MNHEY and CDR2 SMNVEV (reference sequence).

The chain uses TRBV28 and TRBJ1-1; D is perhaps TRBD1 (6 bases). Germline CDR1 reads MDHEN; CDR2 reads SYDVKM. With 6 bases removed from V and 4 bases from J, the gap between germline ends came to 12 bases. The CDR3 spans 13 residues. DNA of the CDR3: TGTGCCAGCAGCCCCCTACAGGGCACTGAAGCTTTCTTT. The encoded protein is CASSPLQGTEAFF.

J is TRBJ1-3 and V is TRBV19; D perhaps matches TRBD1 (5 bases). Germline values: CDR1 LNHDA, CDR2 SQIVND (reference sequence). The CDR3 extends over 15 amino acids. V was pared by 3 bases and J by 8 bases, with 17 bases between. The CDR3 nucleotides read TGTGCCAGTAGTATGCGGGGCGAGAGGTGGGACACCATATATTTT. Residues: CASSMRGERWDTIYF.

This chain joins TRBV27 and TRBJ1-1; D is ambiguous. This CDR3 contains 13 residues. Per the germline V gene, CDR1 is MNHEY and CDR2 is SMNVEV (reference sequence). The V gene lost 4 bases and the J gene lost 1 base, with 7 bases spanning the gap. In nucleotides, the CDR3 is TGTGCCAGCAGTTGGGCAGAGAACACTGAAGCTTTCTTT. Encoded protein: CASSWAENTEAFF.

In the case of this clone: One end of the junction varies from germline; a read error may be responsible. This chain uses TRBV29-1 with TRBJ2-3, with TRBD2 matching over 10 bases. Germline-derived CDR1 and CDR2 are SQVTM and ANQGSEA. This CDR3 has 15 amino acids. In DNA, the CDR3 is TGCAGTGTTGTCCCGACTAGCGGGAGCACAGATACGCAGTATTTT. Translated, it gives CSVVPTSGSTDTQYF.

This clone was observed a few times. The gene calls are TRBV28 and TRBJ2-7; 10 nucleotides align to TRBD2. V shed 6 bases, J shed 5 bases, and the junction held 4 bases outside the gene matches. In germline, CDR1 is MDHEN, CDR2 SYDVKM. This CDR3 comprises 13 residues. The CDR3 DNA sequence: TGTGCCAGCAGCTGGCTAGCGGGAGACGAGCAGTACTTC. This translates into CASSWLAGDEQYF.

The chain employs TRBV9 and TRBJ2-3; no clear D gene. V lost 5 bases and J lost 2, with 12 bases in between. The CDR3 is 14 residues long. CDR1 is SGDLS and CDR2 is YYNGEE in the germline V gene. DNA for the CDR3: TGTGCCAGCAGTATACGTACTAACACAGATACGCAGTATTTT. As protein: CASSIRTNTDTQYF. Full variable domain (rest looked up from reference TRBV9 and TRBJ2-3): DSGVTQTPKHLITATGQRVTLRCSPRSGDLSVYWYQQSLDQGLQFLIQYYNGEERAKGNILERFSAQQFPDLHSELNLSSLELGDSALYFCASSIRTNTDTQYFGPGTRLTVL.